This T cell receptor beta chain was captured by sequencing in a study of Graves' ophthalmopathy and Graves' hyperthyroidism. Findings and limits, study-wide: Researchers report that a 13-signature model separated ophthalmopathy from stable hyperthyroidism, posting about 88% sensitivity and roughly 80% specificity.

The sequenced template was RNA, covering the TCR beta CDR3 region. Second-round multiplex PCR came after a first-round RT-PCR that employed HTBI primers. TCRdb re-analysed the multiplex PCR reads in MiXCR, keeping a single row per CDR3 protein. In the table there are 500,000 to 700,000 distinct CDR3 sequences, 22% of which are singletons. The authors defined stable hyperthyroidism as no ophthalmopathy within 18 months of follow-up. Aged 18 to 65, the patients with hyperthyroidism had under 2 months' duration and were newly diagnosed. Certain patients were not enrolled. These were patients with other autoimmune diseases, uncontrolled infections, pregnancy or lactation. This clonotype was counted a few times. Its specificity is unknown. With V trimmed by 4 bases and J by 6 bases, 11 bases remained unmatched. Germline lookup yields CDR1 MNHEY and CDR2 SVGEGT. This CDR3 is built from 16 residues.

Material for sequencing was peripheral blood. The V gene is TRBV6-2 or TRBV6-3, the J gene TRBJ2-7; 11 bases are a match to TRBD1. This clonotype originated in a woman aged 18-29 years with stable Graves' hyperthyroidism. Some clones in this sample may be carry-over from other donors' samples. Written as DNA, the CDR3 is TGTGCCAGCAGTTTAATCCTGGACAGGGGGCGAAGCGAGCAGTACTTC. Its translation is CASSLILDRGRSEQYF.